Following are 32 T cell receptor beta chains from one sample sequenced in a study of blood T cell repertoires in COVID-19. Assay used: immunoSEQ multiplex PCR; TCRdb lists only in-frame clones, some missing. This sample has more than 200,000 clones, with more than 75% found just once. Input material: peripheral blood. All receptors derive from a woman aged 55-69 years with COVID-19, enrolled during active disease.

The J gene is TRBJ2-5, the V gene TRBV6-5, with TRBD1 identical over 7 bases. The CDR3 loop spans 15 amino acids. Unmatched junction bases numbered 10, after V lost 6 bases and J lost 3 bases. The V gene's germline CDR1 is MNHEY and CDR2 SVGAGI. The CDR3 sequence is CASSHRDRKKETQYF. DNA of the CDR3: TGTGCCAGCAGCCACCGGGACAGAAAGAAAGAGACCCAGTACTTC.

The V and J genes are TRBV21-1 and TRBJ1-5; the table's D call, TRBD1, has no DNA check behind it. TRBV21-1 is designated a pseudogene. This CDR3 contains 15 residues. The CDR3 coding sequence is TGTGCCAGCAGCAACCGGACAAGGCCTAATCAGCCCCAGCATTTT. It translates to CASSNRTRPNQPQHF.

The chain joins TRBV4-1 to TRBJ1-5; D ambiguous. The germline V gene has CDR1 MGHRA and CDR2 YSYEKL. V lost 7 bases and J 9 bases, leaving 10 bases between the germline ends. The CDR3 extends over 11 amino acids. The CDR3 bases are TGCGCCAGCACCGACGGAGGGCCCCAGCATTTT. Translating it yields CASTDGGPQHF.

This clone was seen just once. This chain connects TRBV2 to TRBJ1-5, with 11 bases aligning to TRBD1. Trimming took 2 bases from V and 9 from J; bases not matched to a gene: 9. The length of the CDR3 is 16 residues. Germline V gene lookup returns CDR1 SNHLY and CDR2 FYNNEI. As DNA, the CDR3 is TGTGCCAGCAGTGAAAGGGACAGGGGGTGGTTGGGGCCCCAGCATTTT. It translates to CASSERDRGWLGPQHF.

The J gene is TRBJ2-1, the V gene TRBV28, with TRBD2 as a possible D gene (6 bases). Trimming left V 8 bases short and J 2 bases short, with 16 bases between. The CDR3 is 15 residues long. Germline CDR1 is MDHEN and CDR2 is SYDVKM. The CDR3 DNA is TGTGCCAGCCAAAGGCCGGGAGCGGCCTACAATGAGCAGTTCTTC. Translated, it gives CASQRPGAAYNEQFF.

The V gene is TRBV9, the J gene TRBJ2-6; 8 bases are a match to TRBD1. The germline CDR1 and CDR2 sequences are SGDLS and YYNGEE. The V and J ends lost 3 bases and 2 bases, in that order; junction bases with no gene match: 4. The length of the CDR3 is 16 residues. This CDR3 is CASSGIQGAGANVLTF. CDR3 DNA sequence: TGTGCCAGCAGCGGTATACAGGGGGCTGGGGCCAACGTCCTGACTTTC.

About this clone: The same CDR3 also results from other DNA sequences found in this sample. This chain connects TRBV5-4 to TRBJ2-7, with TRBD2 matching 7 bases. The V segment lost 2 bases and the J segment 2 bases; nucleotides outside the gene matches: 1. The CDR3 is 13 residues long. CDR1 and CDR2 from the germline V gene are SGHNT and YYREEE (reference sequence). The CDR3 region has the DNA TGTGCCAGCAGCTTAGCGGGAACCTACGAGCAGTACTTC. Translating gives CASSLAGTYEQYF.

This clone has a single count. This chain uses TRBV5-6 with TRBJ1-1; 7 positions agree with TRBD1. Germline CDR1 reads SGHDT; CDR2 reads YYEEEE. The V gene end was trimmed by 3 bases and the J gene end by 1 base; junction bases not matched to a gene: 6. The CDR3 consists of 15 residues. The CDR3 sequence: CASSWRDSANTEAFF. CDR3 DNA: TGTGCCAGCAGCTGGCGGGACAGCGCGAACACTGAAGCTTTCTTT. The whole variable domain, filled in from reference TRBV5-6 and TRBJ1-1, reads DAGVTQSPTHLIKTRGQQVTLRCSPKSGHDTVSWYQQALGQGPQFIFQYYEEEERQRGNFPDRFSGHQFPNYSSELNVNALLLGDSALYLCASSWRDSANTEAFFGQGTRLTVV.

The rearrangement joins TRBV15 to TRBJ2-7, with TRBD1 identical over 7 bases. Germline V gene sequence: CDR1 LNHNV, CDR2 YYDKDF (reference sequence). This CDR3 region has 14 residues. J was trimmed by 0 bases and V by 5 bases; bases with no gene match: 4. The CDR3 loop reads CATSSGQPSYEQYF. The CDR3 DNA follows: TGTGCCACCAGCTCGGGACAGCCCTCCTACGAGCAGTACTTC.

The chain recombines TRBV27 with TRBJ1-1, with 7 bases identical to TRBD1. Germline trimming cut 5 bases from V and 0 bases from J; bases unmatched to any gene: 3. Germline V CDR1 and CDR2: MNHEY, SMNVEV (reference sequence). The CDR3 totals 14 residues. For the CDR3, the DNA is TGTGCCAGCAGTAAGACAGGGATGAACACTGAAGCTTTCTTT. This gives the protein CASSKTGMNTEAFF.

CDR3 sequence (DNA): TGTGCCAGCAGCCAAGAACCGACTAGCGGCATCTACGAGCAGTACTTC. Amino acids: CASSQEPTSGIYEQYF. This chain uses TRBV4-2 with TRBJ2-7; 9 positions agree with TRBD2. Germline CDR1 LGHNA, CDR2 YNFKEQ. This CDR3 spans 16 amino acids. V shed 0 bases, J shed 3 bases, and the junction held 6 bases outside the gene matches.

The rearrangement joins TRBV7-3 to TRBJ2-1; 8 bases fit TRBD1. The CDR3 is 14 residues long. Germline CDR1 reads SGHTA; CDR2 reads FQGTGA. With 6 bases clipped from V and 11 bases from J, the junction kept 12 bases outside the gene matches. The CDR3 protein is CASRSDRAVDQQFF. CDR3 nucleotides: TGTGCCAGCAGGTCGGACAGGGCGGTCGATCAGCAGTTCTTC.

The chain employs TRBV6-5 and TRBJ1-6; 10 bases align to TRBD1. V shed 6 bases, J shed 8 bases, and the junction held 7 bases outside the gene matches. The V gene's germline CDR1 is MNHEY and CDR2 SVGAGI. The CDR3 length is 15 residues. CDR3 in amino acids: CASRRGGTGDSPLHF. The CDR3 coding sequence is TGTGCCAGCAGGCGGGGAGGGACAGGGGATTCACCCCTCCACTTT.

The J gene is TRBJ2-1, the V gene TRBV20-1; unclear D gene. Trimming removed 6 bases at V and 10 bases at J, with 10 bases between. CDR1 is DFQATT, CDR2 SNEGSKA, per germline (reference sequence). The length of the CDR3 is 10 residues. The CDR3 spells CSAELEEQFF. In DNA form, the CDR3 reads TGCAGTGCGGAGTTGGAGGAGCAGTTCTTC.

The table lists this clone with a few counts. V is TRBV28 and J is TRBJ1-4; TRBD1 matches 9 bases. The junction had 7 bases not matched to a gene; V was cut back by 3 bases and J by 8 bases. Germline CDR1 is MDHEN and CDR2 is SYDVKM. The CDR3 has 15 residues. CDR3 DNA: TGTGCCAGCAGTTTTACAGGGGGCTGGGCAGAAAAACTGTTTTTT. It specifies CASSFTGGWAEKLFF.

This clone was recorded once. This sequence joins TRBV2 and TRBJ2-7; 7 nucleotides align to TRBD2. The trim removed 3 bases at V and 5 bases at J, leaving 4 bases unmatched. The CDR3 extends over 13 amino acids. Germline-derived CDR1 and CDR2 are SNHLY and FYNNEI. The CDR3 protein is CASSEGGWHEQYF. In nucleotides, the CDR3 is TGTGCCAGCAGTGAGGGGGGGTGGCACGAGCAGTACTTC.

The chain employs TRBV2 and TRBJ2-1; 7 nucleotides agree with TRBD2. The ends lost 5 bases at V and 0 bases at J; junction bases unmatched: 4. Looked up from germline, CDR1 is SNHLY and CDR2 is FYNNEI. This CDR3 has 15 amino acids. The CDR3 sequence is CASSWSGDSYNEQFF. The CDR3 bases are TGTGCCAGCAGTTGGAGCGGGGACTCCTACAATGAGCAGTTCTTC.

V gene TRBV5-5 combines with J gene TRBJ2-2, with TRBD1 matching 8 bases. This CDR3 contains 16 residues. Per germline, CDR1 SGHKS and CDR2 YYEKEE (reference sequence). V gave up 1 base and J gave up 4 bases; unmatched junction bases: 6. The DNA for the CDR3 is TGTGCCAGCAGCTTGACAGGGGGTAGAGGCACCGGGGAGCTGTTTTTT. Translating it yields CASSLTGGRGTGELFF. Using reference TRBV5-5 and TRBJ2-2 for the parts outside the CDR3, the full variable domain is DAGVTQSPTHLIKTRGQQVTLRCSPISGHKSVSWYQQVLGQGPQFIFQYYEKEERGRGNFPDRFSARQFPNYSSELNVNALLLGDSALYLCASSLTGGRGTGELFFGEGSRLTVL.

The V call is TRBV7-3, the J call TRBJ2-4, with D perhaps TRBD1 (6 bases). Per the germline V gene, CDR1 is SGHTA and CDR2 is FQGTGA. The CDR3 spans 14 residues. V lost 5 bases and J lost 7, with 15 bases in between. The CDR3 region is CASSQGGSQNIQYF. CDR3 sequence (DNA): TGTGCCAGCAGCCAAGGGGGATCACAGAACATTCAGTACTTC.

The gene calls are TRBV13 and TRBJ1-4; D unresolved. CDR1 and CDR2 from the germline V gene are PRHDT and FYEKMQ (reference sequence). V was trimmed by 7 bases and J by 2 bases, leaving 8 bases between them. This CDR3 is built from 13 residues. The CDR3 region is CASKRVTNEKLFF. In DNA form, the CDR3 reads TGTGCCAGCAAAAGAGTCACTAATGAAAAACTGTTTTTT.

The V call is TRBV14, the J call TRBJ1-1; the D is unclear. Germline lookup yields CDR1 SGHDN and CDR2 FVKESK. The CDR3 has 17 residues. The V end lost 0 bases, the J end lost 1 base, and 15 bases lay between the germline ends. The CDR3 protein is CASSQEKNRTTNTEAFF. The CDR3 DNA reads TGTGCCAGCAGCCAAGAAAAGAACAGAACCACGAACACTGAAGCTTTCTTT.

The chain uses TRBV3-1 (or the pseudogene TRBV3-2) and TRBJ1-3; 8 nucleotides line up with TRBD1. This CDR3 is 15 amino acids long. Germline CDR1 reads LGHDT; CDR2 reads YNNKEL (reference sequence). The ends lost 6 bases at V and 6 bases at J; junction bases unmatched: 10. Here the CDR3 reads CASRFQGAQENTIYF. CDR3 nucleotide sequence: TGTGCCAGCAGGTTCCAGGGGGCCCAAGAAAACACCATATATTTT.

The chain uses TRBV5-8 and TRBJ2-2, with D possibly being TRBD2 (6 bases). Germline CDR1 SGHTS, CDR2 YDEGEE. The CDR3 has 18 residues. Trimming took off 0 bases at V and 4 bases at J, with 19 bases between the two ends. The CDR3 region is CASSLEVGGTSSTGELFF. In DNA form, the CDR3 reads TGTGCCAGCAGCTTGGAAGTGGGGGGAACAAGTTCCACCGGGGAGCTGTTTTTT.

The genes are TRBV5-1 and TRBJ2-7, with 7 bases matching TRBD2. CDR1 is SGHRS, CDR2 YFSETQ, per germline. The CDR3 length is 15 residues. With 0 bases clipped from V and 0 bases from J, the junction kept 3 bases outside the gene matches. The CDR3 DNA reads as TGCGCCAGCAGCTTGGGACCGGGAGGCTCCTACGAGCAGTACTTC. Amino acids: CASSLGPGGSYEQYF.

The chain is built from TRBV7-6 and TRBJ1-5, with 7 bases matching TRBD1. This CDR3 spans 19 amino acids. CDR1 SGHVS and CDR2 FNYEAQ come from the germline V gene. The ends lost 2 bases at V and 4 bases at J; junction bases unmatched: 17. The CDR3 spells CASSLKVQGRLIGNQPQHF. In DNA, the CDR3 is TGTGCCAGCAGCTTAAAGGTACAGGGGAGGTTAATAGGTAATCAGCCCCAGCATTTT.

This chain links TRBV27 with TRBJ1-6; 8 bases fit TRBD1. Germline V gene data show CDR1 as MNHEY and CDR2 as SMNVEV (reference sequence). The V and J ends lost 5 bases and 5 bases, in that order; junction bases with no gene match: 11. This CDR3 has 17 amino acids. CDR3 protein: CASSTIRGQGDNSPLHF. In DNA, the CDR3 is TGTGCCAGCAGTACAATCAGGGGGCAGGGCGATAATTCACCCCTCCACTTT.

This clone came up once. This chain's CDR3 is CASRKDLGVNQPQHF. The CDR3 DNA reads as TGTGCCAGCAGGAAGGATCTCGGAGTCAATCAGCCCCAGCATTTT. This chain links TRBV28 with TRBJ1-5; D gene unclear. V shed 6 bases and J shed 3 bases, with 15 bases lying between them. The CDR3 extends over 15 amino acids. In germline, CDR1 is MDHEN, CDR2 SYDVKM.

This chain links TRBV5-1 with TRBJ2-3; no definite D call. Looked up from germline, CDR1 is SGHRS and CDR2 is YFSETQ. The V gene lost 0 bases and the J gene lost 2 bases, with 13 bases spanning the gap. This CDR3 comprises 16 residues. CDR3 protein: CASSLAASAITDTQYF. Written as DNA, the CDR3 is TGCGCCAGCAGCTTGGCGGCGAGCGCAATCACAGATACGCAGTATTTT.

CDR3 region: CASSDRDSGSYNEQFF. The DNA of the CDR3 is TGTGCCAGCTCGGACCGGGACAGCGGCTCCTACAATGAGCAGTTCTTC. The rearrangement joins TRBV18 to TRBJ2-1, with TRBD1 identical over 7 bases. Germline CDR1 reads KGHSH; CDR2 reads LQKENI. Trimming cost V 6 bases and J 0 bases; bases outside gene matches: 8. The CDR3 runs 16 residues.

This chain connects TRBV28 to TRBJ1-1; D unresolved. V was shortened by 4 bases and J by 2 bases, with 8 bases between the two germline ends. Germline V gives CDR1 MDHEN, CDR2 SYDVKM. This CDR3 has 13 residues. DNA for the CDR3: TGTGCCAGCAGTTACACGTTAAACACTGAAGCTTTCTTT. Translating gives CASSYTLNTEAFF.

This clone was counted a single time. The chain joins TRBV5-6 to TRBJ2-7, with D tentatively TRBD1 (8 bases). The germline gives CDR1 SGHDT, CDR2 YYEEEE. Trimming cost V 3 bases and J 6 bases, with 28 bases left between them. CDR3 length: 18 residues. The CDR3: CASSWGRAGGTGTGEQYF. For the CDR3, the DNA is TGTGCCAGCAGCTGGGGGAGGGCAGGGGGCACGGGTACGGGCGAGCAGTACTTC. The variable domain in full, with the rest retrieved from reference TRBV5-6 and TRBJ2-7, is DAGVTQSPTHLIKTRGQQVTLRCSPKSGHDTVSWYQQALGQGPQFIFQYYEEEERQRGNFPDRFSGHQFPNYSSELNVNALLLGDSALYLCASSWGRAGGTGTGEQYFGPGTRLTVT.

This clone has only a few counts. The chain has TRBV7-3 and TRBJ1-6; D not certain. CDR1 and CDR2 from the germline V gene are SGHTA and FQGTGA. Trimming removed 5 bases from V and 7 bases from J, with 12 bases in between. This CDR3 contains 14 residues. The CDR3 nucleotides are TGTGCCAGCAGCCGCAGTGGCAGAAATTCACCCCTCCACTTT. Translation gives CASSRSGRNSPLHF.